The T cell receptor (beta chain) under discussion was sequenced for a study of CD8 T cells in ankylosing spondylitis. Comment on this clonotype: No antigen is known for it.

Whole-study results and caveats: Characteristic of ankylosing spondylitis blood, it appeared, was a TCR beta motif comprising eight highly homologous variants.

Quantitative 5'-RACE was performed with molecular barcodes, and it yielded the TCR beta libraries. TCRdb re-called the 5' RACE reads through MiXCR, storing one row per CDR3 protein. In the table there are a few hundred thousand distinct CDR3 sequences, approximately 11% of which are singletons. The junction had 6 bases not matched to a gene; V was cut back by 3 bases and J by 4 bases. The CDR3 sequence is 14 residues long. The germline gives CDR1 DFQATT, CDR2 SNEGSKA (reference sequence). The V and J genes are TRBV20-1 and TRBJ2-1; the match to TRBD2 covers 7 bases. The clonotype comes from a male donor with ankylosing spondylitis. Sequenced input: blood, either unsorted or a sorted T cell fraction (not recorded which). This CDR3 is CSARGQREYNEQFF. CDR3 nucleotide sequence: TGCAGTGCTAGGGGCCAGCGGGAATACAATGAGCAGTTCTTC.